Following are 18 T cell receptor beta chains from one sample sequenced in a study of cytotoxic CD8 clonotypes in ibrutinib-treated CLL. The table came from immunoSEQ multiplex PCR; TCRdb's copy has only in-frame clones and leaves some out. Of approximately 200,000 clones listed, around 70% are singletons. The sample in question was PBMCs, obtained after 24 months of ibrutinib treatment. These receptors were obtained from a human donor with chronic lymphocytic leukemia.

This clone has just a few counts. The rearrangement joins TRBV14 to TRBJ1-5; D is possibly TRBD1 (6 bases). This CDR3 contains 15 residues. V lost 0 bases and J 3 bases, leaving 9 bases between the germline ends. Germline CDR1 is SGHDN and CDR2 is FVKESK. CDR3 bases: TGTGCCAGCAGCCAAGATGGACAGAACAATCAGCCCCAGCATTTT. As protein: CASSQDGQNNQPQHF.

The chain links TRBV27 to TRBJ2-2; D is ambiguous. Trimming took 3 bases from V and 1 from J, leaving 6 bases between them. This CDR3 comprises 14 residues. Germline V gene sequence: CDR1 MNHEY, CDR2 SMNVEV (reference sequence). The CDR3: CASSLPMNTGELFF. CDR3 nucleotides: TGTGCCAGCAGTTTGCCAATGAACACCGGGGAGCTGTTTTTT.

The V call is TRBV28, the J call TRBJ2-7, with a weak D call TRBD2 (6 bases). The V end was cut by 3 bases, the J end by 3 bases, with 6 bases between. CDR1 is MDHEN and CDR2 is SYDVKM in the germline V gene. The CDR3 covers 12 residues. CDR3 bases: TGTGCCAGCAGTTTGGGGGGCTACGAGCAGTACTTC. Protein: CASSLGGYEQYF.

The chain carries TRBV5-4 and TRBJ2-1; no clear D. V lost 3 bases, J lost 12 bases, and 13 bases lay in between. Germline V gives CDR1 SGHNT, CDR2 YYREEE (reference sequence). The CDR3 contains 12 residues. CDR3 nucleotide sequence: TGTGCCAGCAGCTACCACGGCGAAGGGCAGTTCTTC. Protein: CASSYHGEGQFF.

The rearrangement links TRBV2 to TRBJ1-2; 9 nucleotides agree with TRBD1. The J segment lost 2 bases and the V segment lost 6 bases, leaving 13 bases of the junction unmatched. Germline V gene lookup returns CDR1 SNHLY and CDR2 FYNNEI. The CDR3 spans 17 residues. Written as DNA, the CDR3 is TGTGCCAGCAGGGGGACAGGGAGAACGAGGGTAAACTATGGCTACACCTTC. Its translation: CASRGTGRTRVNYGYTF.

The table lists this clone with a few counts. The chain employs TRBV11-2 and TRBJ2-7, with 9 nucleotides matching TRBD2. CDR3 length equals 15 residues. The ends lost 5 bases at V and 2 bases at J; junction bases unmatched: 7. Germline loops: CDR1 SGHAT, CDR2 FQNNGV. The CDR3 coding sequence is TGTGCCAGCAGCATTGGACTAGCGAAGACCTACGAGCAGTACTTC. This translates into CASSIGLAKTYEQYF.

This rearrangement joins TRBV2 to TRBJ2-7; D gene unclear. Germline V gene sequence: CDR1 SNHLY, CDR2 FYNNEI. The CDR3 has 14 residues. Deletions cut 11 bases from V and 5 bases from J, with 22 bases between. The CDR3 sequence: CAGEKTDSKDEQYF. The CDR3 DNA sequence: TGTGCCGGAGAAAAGACGGATAGTAAAGACGAGCAGTACTTC. Full variable domain (missing parts from reference TRBV2 and TRBJ2-7): EPEVTQTPSHQVTQMGQEVILRCVPISNHLYFYWYRQILGQKVEFLVSFYNNEISEKSEIFDDQFSVERPDGSNFTLKIRSTKLEDSAMYFCAGEKTDSKDEQYFGPGTRLTVT.

The chain is built from TRBV10-3 and TRBJ2-1; 11 positions agree with TRBD1. Germline assignment: CDR1 ENHRY and CDR2 SYGVKD. With V trimmed by 4 bases and J by 2 bases, 13 bases remained unmatched. The CDR3 is 19 amino acids. CDR3 bases: TGTGCCATCAGTGTATCCGGGACAGGGGGTAAGAGGGCCTACAATGAGCAGTTCTTC. It is translated as CAISVSGTGGKRAYNEQFF.

This clone came up a few times. The genes are TRBV15 and TRBJ1-2; 7 bases match TRBD1. V trimming: 3 bases; J trimming: 7 bases; junction bases outside the gene matches: 8. Looked up from germline, CDR1 is LNHNV and CDR2 is YYDKDF (reference sequence). The CDR3 is 14 amino acids. For the CDR3, the DNA is TGTGCCACCAGCAGGGACAGGACCGACAGTGGCTACACCTTC. This gives the protein CATSRDRTDSGYTF.

The chain couples TRBV6-5 to TRBJ2-3, with TRBD2 identical over 8 bases. The germline V gene has CDR1 MNHEY and CDR2 SVGAGI. V dropped 2 bases and J dropped 0; count of bases not matched to a gene: 1. The CDR3 is 15 amino acids. CDR3 nucleotides: TGTGCCAGCAGTTACACTAGCGGTAGCACAGATACGCAGTATTTT. This encodes CASSYTSGSTDTQYF.

The chain employs TRBV27 and TRBJ2-6; D unclear. The CDR3 covers 17 residues. V was clipped by 10 bases and J by 0 bases, with 19 bases between them. Germline V CDR1 and CDR2: MNHEY, SMNVEV (reference sequence). As DNA, the CDR3 is TGTGCCACTCGAACCGGACCACAGTACTCTGGGGCCAACGTCCTGACTTTC. Amino acid sequence: CATRTGPQYSGANVLTF. Full variable domain (remainder filled in from reference TRBV27 and TRBJ2-6): EAQVTQNPRYLITVTGKKLTVTCSQNMNHEYMSWYRQDPGLGLRQIYYSMNVEVTDKGDVPEGYKVSRKEKRNFPLILESPSPNQTSLYFCATRTGPQYSGANVLTFGAGSRLTVL.

The chain has TRBV4-3 and TRBJ2-3, with D tentatively TRBD1 (5 bases). CDR3 size: 16 residues. Trimming took 0 bases from V and 0 from J, leaving 10 bases between them. Germline-derived CDR1 and CDR2 are LGHNA and YSLEER. As DNA, the CDR3 is TGCGCCAGCAGCCAAGACGGACACTCTAGCACAGATACGCAGTATTTT. As protein: CASSQDGHSSTDTQYF.

J is TRBJ2-5 and V is TRBV19, with 10 bases identical to TRBD1. J gave up 5 bases and V 6 bases, and 6 bases lay outside the gene matches. This CDR3 spans 14 amino acids. Germline V CDR1 and CDR2: LNHDA, SQIVND (reference sequence). The CDR3, as DNA: TGTGCCAGTAGAACGACAGGGGGCCGGGAGACCCAGTACTTC. Protein: CASRTTGGRETQYF.

The rearrangement uses TRBV30 and TRBJ1-6; maybe TRBD1 (5 bases). Germline values: CDR1 GTSNPN, CDR2 SVGIG (reference sequence). Trimming pared 2 bases from V and 4 bases from J, leaving 9 bases between. The CDR3 has 14 amino acids. Here the CDR3 DNA reads TGTGCCTGGAGTTTAGACAGATATAATTCACCCCTCCACTTT. Its protein product is CAWSLDRYNSPLHF.

This chain connects TRBV30 to TRBJ2-1; D call uncertain. From germline, CDR1 is GTSNPN and CDR2 SVGIG (reference sequence). With 3 bases removed from V and 6 bases from J, the gap between germline ends came to 12 bases. The CDR3 sequence is 13 residues long. CDR3 amino acids: CAWSRKSGNEQFF. CDR3 sequence (DNA): TGTGCCTGGAGCCGGAAGTCTGGCAATGAGCAGTTCTTC.

This clone was seen once. The V call is TRBV11-2, the J call TRBJ1-2; 9 positions match TRBD1. Trimming at V came to 2 bases and at J to 4 bases, leaving 5 bases not matched to a gene. The CDR3 loop spans 15 amino acids. Germline CDR1 and CDR2: SGHAT and FQNNGV. The CDR3, as DNA: TGTGCCAGCAGCTTAACGGACAGGGGAGCCTATGGCTACACCTTC. This encodes CASSLTDRGAYGYTF.

The CDR3 nucleotides read TGTGCCAGCAGTTACTCGACAGCATATGAGCAGTTCTTC. Encoded protein: CASSYSTAYEQFF. The chain uses TRBV6-5 and TRBJ2-1; a weak D match, TRBD1 (5 bases). Germline V gives CDR1 MNHEY, CDR2 SVGAGI. CDR3 length: 13 amino acids. The V end was cut by 0 bases, the J end by 8 bases, with 8 bases between.

The chain employs TRBV18 and TRBJ2-5, with D unclear. CDR1 KGHSH and CDR2 LQKENI come from the germline V gene. This CDR3 contains 15 residues. V dropped 0 bases and J dropped 3 bases, with 11 bases sitting between them. The CDR3 sequence: CASSPPLIIKETQYF. In nucleotides, the CDR3 is TGTGCCAGCTCACCACCCCTAATAATAAAAGAGACCCAGTACTTC.